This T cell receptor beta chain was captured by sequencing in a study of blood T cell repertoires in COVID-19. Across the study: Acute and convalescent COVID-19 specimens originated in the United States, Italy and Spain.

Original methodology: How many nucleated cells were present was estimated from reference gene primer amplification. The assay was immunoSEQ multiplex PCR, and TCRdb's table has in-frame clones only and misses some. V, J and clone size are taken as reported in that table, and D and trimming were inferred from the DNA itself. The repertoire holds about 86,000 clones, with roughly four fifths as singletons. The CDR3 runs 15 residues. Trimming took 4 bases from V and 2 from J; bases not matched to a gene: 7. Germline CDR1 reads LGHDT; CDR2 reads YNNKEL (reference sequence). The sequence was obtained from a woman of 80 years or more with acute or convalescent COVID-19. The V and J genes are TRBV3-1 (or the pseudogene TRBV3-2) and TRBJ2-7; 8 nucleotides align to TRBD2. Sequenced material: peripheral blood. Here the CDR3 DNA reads TGTGCCAGCAGCCCCTCGGGGCGGGGGGCCTACGAGCAGTACTTC. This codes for CASSPSGRGAYEQYF.